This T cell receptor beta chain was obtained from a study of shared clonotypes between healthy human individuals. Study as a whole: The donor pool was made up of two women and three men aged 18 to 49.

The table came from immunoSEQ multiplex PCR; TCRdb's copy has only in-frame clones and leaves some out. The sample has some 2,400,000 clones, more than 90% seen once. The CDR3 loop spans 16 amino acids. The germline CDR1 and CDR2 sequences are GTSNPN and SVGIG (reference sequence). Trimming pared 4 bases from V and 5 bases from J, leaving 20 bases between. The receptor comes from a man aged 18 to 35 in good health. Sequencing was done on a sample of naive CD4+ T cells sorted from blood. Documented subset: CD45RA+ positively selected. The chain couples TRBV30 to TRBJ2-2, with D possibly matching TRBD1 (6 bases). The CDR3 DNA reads TGTGCCTGGACTCAAAAAGGGGGTGGGGAGACCGGGGAGCTGTTTTTT. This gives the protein CAWTQKGGGETGELFF.